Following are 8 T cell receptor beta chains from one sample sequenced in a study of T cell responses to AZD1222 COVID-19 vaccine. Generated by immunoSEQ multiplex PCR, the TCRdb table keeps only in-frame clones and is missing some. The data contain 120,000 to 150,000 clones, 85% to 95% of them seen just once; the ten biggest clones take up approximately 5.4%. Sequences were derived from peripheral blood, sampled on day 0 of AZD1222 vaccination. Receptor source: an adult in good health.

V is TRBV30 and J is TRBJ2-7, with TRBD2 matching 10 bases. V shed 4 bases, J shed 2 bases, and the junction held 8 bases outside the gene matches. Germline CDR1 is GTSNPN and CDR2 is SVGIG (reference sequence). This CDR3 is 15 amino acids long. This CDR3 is CAWNPSGRGTYEQYF. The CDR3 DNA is TGTGCCTGGAACCCCAGCGGGAGGGGCACCTACGAGCAGTACTTC.

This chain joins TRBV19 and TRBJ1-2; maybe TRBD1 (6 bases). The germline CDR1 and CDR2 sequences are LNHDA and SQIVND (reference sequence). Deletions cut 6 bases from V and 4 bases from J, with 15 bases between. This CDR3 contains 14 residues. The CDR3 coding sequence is TGTGCCAGTAGCCTTTCGGACAGAACCTATGGCTACACCTTC. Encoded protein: CASSLSDRTYGYTF.

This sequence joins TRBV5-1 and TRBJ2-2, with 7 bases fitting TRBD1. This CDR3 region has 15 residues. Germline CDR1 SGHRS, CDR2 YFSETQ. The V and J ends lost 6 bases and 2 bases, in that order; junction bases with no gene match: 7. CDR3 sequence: CASTRGQENTGELFF. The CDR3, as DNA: TGCGCCAGCACCCGTGGACAGGAAAACACCGGGGAGCTGTTTTTT.

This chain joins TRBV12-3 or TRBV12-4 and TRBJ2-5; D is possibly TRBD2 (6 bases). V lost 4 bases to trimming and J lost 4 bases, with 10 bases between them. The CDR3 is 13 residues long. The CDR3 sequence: CASSSSDRETQYF. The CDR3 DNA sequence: TGTGCCAGCAGTTCTAGCGACCGAGAGACCCAGTACTTC.

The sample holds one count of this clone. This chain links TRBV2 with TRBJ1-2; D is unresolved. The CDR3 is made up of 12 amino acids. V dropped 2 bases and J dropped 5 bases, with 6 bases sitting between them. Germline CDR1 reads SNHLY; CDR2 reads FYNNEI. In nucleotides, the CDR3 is TGTGCCAGCAGTGAACAAACGTATGGCTACACCTTC. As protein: CASSEQTYGYTF.

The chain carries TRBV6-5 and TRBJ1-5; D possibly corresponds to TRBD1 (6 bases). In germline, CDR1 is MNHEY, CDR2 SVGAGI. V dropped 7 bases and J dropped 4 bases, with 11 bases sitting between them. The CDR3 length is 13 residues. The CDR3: CASNGQSNQPQHF. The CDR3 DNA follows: TGTGCCAGCAACGGACAGAGTAATCAGCCCCAGCATTTT.

As DNA, the CDR3 is TGTGCCAGCAGCTTAGTCGGACTAGAGGGGGAGACCCAGTACTTC. It codes for CASSLVGLEGETQYF. The V gene is TRBV7-8, the J gene TRBJ2-5; 7 bases match TRBD2. This CDR3 spans 15 amino acids. Trimming at V came to 1 base and at J to 5 bases, leaving 7 bases not matched to a gene. Germline V gene lookup returns CDR1 SGHVS and CDR2 FQNEAQ.

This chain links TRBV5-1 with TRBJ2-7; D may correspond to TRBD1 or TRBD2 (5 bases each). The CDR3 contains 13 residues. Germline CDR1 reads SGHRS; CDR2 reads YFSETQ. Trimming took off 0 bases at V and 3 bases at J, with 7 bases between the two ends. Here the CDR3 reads CASSLGGNYEQYF. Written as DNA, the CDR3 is TGCGCCAGCAGCTTGGGGGGGAACTACGAGCAGTACTTC.